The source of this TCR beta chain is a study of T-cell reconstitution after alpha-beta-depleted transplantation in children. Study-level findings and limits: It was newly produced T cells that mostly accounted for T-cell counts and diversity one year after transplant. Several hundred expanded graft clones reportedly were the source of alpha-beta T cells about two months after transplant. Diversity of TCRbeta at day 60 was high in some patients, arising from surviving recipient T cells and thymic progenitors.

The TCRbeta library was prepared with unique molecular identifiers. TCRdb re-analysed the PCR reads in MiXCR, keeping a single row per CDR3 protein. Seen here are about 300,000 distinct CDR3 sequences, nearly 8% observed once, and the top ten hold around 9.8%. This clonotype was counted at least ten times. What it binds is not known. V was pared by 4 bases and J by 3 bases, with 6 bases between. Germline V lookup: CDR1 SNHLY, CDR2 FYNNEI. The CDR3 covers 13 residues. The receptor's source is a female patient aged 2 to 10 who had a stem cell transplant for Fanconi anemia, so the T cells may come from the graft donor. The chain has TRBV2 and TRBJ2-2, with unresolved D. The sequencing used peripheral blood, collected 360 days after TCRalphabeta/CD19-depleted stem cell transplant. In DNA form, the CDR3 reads TGTGCCAGCAGTGTAGGTTACACCGGGGAGCTGTTTTTT. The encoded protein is CASSVGYTGELFF.